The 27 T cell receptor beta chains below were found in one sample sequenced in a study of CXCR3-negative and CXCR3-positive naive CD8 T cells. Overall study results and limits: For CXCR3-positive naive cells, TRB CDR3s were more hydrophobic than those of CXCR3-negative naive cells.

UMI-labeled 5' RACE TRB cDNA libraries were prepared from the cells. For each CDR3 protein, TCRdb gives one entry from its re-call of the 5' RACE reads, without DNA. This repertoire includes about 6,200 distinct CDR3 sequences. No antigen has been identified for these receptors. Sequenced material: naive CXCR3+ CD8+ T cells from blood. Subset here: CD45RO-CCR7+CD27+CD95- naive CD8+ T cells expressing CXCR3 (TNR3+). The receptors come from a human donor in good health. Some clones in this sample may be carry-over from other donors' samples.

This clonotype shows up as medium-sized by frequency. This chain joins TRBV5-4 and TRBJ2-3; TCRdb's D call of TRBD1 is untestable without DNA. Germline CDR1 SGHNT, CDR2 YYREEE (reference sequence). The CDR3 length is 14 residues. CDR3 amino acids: CASSFWDPTDTQYF.

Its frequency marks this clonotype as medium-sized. CDR3 region: CSVEGDSNYGYTF. The V gene is TRBV29-1, the J gene TRBJ1-2; TCRdb's D gene call, TRBD1, goes unchecked for lack of DNA. This CDR3 has 13 amino acids. Germline assignment: CDR1 SQVTM and CDR2 ANQGSEA.

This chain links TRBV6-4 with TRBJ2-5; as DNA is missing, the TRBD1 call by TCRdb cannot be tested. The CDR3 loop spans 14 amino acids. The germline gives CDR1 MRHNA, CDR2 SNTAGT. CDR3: CASNLQGQGKTQYF.

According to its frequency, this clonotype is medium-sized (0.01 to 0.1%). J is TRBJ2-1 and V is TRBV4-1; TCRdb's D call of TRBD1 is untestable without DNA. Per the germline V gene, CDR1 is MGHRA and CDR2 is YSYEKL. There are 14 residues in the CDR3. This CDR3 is CASSQEPPPNEQFF.

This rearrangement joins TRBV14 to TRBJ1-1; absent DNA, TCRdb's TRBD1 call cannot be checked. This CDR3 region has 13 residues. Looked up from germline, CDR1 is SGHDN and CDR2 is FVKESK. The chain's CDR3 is CASSPGLYTEAFF. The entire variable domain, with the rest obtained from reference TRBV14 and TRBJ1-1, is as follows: EAGVTQFPSHSVIEKGQTVTLRCDPISGHDNLYWYRRVMGKEIKFLLHFVKESKQDESGMPNNRFLAERTGGTYSTLKVQPAELEDSGVYFCASSPGLYTEAFFGQGTRLTVV.

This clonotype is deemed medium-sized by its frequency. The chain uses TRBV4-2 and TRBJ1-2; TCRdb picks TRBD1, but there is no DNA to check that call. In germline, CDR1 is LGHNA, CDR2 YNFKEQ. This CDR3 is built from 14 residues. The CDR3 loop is CASSPTGANYGYTF.

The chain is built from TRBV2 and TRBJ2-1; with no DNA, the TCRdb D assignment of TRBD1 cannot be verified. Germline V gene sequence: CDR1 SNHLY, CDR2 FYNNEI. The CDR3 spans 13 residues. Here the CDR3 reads CASRDGSYNEQFF.

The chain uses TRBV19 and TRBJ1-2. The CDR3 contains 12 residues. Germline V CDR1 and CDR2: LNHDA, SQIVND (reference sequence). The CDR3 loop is CASSIAGYGYTF.

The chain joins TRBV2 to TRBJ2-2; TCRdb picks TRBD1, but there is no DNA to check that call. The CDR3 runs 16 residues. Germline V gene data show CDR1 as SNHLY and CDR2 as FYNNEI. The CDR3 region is CASRLLGVTNTGELFF.

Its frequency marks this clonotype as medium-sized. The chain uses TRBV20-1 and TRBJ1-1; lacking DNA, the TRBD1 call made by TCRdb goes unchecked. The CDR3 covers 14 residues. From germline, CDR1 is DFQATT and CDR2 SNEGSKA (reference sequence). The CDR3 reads CSATDMGAGTEAFF.

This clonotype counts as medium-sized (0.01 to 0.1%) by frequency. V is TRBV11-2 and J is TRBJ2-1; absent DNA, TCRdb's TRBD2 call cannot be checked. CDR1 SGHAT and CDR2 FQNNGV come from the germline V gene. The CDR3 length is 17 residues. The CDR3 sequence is CASTPKSGTSGINEQFF.

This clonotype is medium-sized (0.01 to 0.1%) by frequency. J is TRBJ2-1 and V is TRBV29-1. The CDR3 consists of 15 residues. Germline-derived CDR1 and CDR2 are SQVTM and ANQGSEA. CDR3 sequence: CSVVAATSSYNEQFF.

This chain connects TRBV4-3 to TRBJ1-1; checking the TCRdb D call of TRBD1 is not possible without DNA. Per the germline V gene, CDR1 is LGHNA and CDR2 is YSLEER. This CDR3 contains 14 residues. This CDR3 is CASSQAVLGAEAFF.

This chain's CDR3 is CASSPGTSIPDTQYF. J is TRBJ2-3 and V is TRBV18; lacking DNA, the TRBD2 call made by TCRdb goes unchecked. The CDR3 length is 15 residues. Germline values: CDR1 KGHSH, CDR2 LQKENI.

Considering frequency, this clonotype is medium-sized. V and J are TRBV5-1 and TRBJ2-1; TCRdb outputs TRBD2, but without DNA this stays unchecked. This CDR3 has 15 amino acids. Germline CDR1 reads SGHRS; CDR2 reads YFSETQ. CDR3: CASSAFAEDINEQFF.

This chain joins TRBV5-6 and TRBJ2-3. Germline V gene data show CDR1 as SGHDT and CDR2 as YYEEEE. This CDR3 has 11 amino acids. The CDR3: CASKSTDTQYF.

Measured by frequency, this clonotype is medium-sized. CDR3 amino acids: CASSSLGLGSPRAEAFF. The chain carries TRBV7-3 and TRBJ1-1; TCRdb calls TRBD1, which cannot be checked without DNA. The CDR3 totals 17 residues. Germline CDR1 and CDR2: SGHTA and FQGTGA.

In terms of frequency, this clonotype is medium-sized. The CDR3 reads CSARGEKVEAFF. The V and J genes are TRBV20-1 and TRBJ1-1. The CDR3 totals 12 residues. Germline CDR1 reads DFQATT; CDR2 reads SNEGSKA (reference sequence).

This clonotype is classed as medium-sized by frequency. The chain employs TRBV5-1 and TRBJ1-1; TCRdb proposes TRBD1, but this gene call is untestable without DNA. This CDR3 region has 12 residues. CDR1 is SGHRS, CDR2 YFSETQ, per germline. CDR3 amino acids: CASSFRDGEAFF.

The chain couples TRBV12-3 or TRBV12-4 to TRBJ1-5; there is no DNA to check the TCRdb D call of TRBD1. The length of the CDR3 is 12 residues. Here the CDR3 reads CASSFPDQPQHF.

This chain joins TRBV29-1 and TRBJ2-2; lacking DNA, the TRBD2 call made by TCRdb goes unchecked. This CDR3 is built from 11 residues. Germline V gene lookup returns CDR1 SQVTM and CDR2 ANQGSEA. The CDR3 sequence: CSVDAGGELFF.

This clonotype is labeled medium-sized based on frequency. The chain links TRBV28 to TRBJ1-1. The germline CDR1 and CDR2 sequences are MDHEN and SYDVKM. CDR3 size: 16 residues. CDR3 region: CASRVHGGNVKTEAFF.

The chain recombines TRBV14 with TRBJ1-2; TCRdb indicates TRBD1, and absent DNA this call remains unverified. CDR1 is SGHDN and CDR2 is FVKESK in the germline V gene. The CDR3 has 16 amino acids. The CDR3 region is CASSQDRLGPGYGYTF.

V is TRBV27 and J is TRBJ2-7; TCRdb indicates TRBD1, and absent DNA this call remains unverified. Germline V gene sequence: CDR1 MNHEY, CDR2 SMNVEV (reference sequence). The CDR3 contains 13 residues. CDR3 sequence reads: CASSLGTGYEQYF.

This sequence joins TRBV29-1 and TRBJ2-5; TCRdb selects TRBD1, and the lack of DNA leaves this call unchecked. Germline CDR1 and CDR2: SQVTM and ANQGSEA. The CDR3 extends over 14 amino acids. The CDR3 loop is CSGAWGQAQETQYF.

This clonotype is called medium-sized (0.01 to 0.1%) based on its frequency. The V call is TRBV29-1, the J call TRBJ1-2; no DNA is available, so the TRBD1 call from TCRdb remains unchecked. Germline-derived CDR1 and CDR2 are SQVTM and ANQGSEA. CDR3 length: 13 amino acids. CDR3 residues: CSVSGQEFCGYTF.

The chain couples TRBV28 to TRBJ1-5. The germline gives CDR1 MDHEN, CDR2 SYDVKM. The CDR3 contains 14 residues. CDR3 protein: CASSQQYSNQPQHF.